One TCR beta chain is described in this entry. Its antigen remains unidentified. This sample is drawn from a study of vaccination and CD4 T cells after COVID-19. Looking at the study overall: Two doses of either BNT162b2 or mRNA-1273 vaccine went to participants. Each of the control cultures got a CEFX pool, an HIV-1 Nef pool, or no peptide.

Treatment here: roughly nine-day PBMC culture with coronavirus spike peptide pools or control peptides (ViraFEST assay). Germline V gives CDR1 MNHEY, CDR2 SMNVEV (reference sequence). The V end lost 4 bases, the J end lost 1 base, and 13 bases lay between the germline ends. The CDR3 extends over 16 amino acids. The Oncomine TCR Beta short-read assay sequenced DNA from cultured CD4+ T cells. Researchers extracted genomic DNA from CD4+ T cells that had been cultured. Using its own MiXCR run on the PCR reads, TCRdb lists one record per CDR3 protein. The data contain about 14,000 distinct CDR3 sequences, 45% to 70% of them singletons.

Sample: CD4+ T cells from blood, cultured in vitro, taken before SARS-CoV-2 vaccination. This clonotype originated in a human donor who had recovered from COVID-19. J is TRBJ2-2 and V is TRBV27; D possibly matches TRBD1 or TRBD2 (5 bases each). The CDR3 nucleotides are TGTGCCAGCAGTTCAAGCCGGGACGGGAACACCGGGGAGCTGTTTTTT. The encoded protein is CASSSSRDGNTGELFF.